The 30 T cell receptor beta chains below all came from one sample that was sequenced in a study of read filtering for tumor transcriptome and immune sequencing. This library used 300 to 450 ng RNA and molecular barcoded adaptors spanning alpha/delta and beta/gamma chains. Using its own MiXCR run on the reads, TCRdb lists one record per CDR3 protein. Of some 120,000 distinct CDR3 sequences listed, over 10% are singletons. Sequenced material: a population of CD138-negative cells sorted from bone marrow. The receptor source for this set is a donor aged 40 or over with multiple myeloma.

The chain carries TRBV10-3 and TRBJ2-1, with D possibly being TRBD2 (6 bases). Germline assignment: CDR1 ENHRY and CDR2 SYGVKD. CDR3 size: 16 residues. Trimming left V 2 bases short and J 7 bases short, with 18 bases between. Here the CDR3 reads CAISEKPSGVGNEQFF. The CDR3 coding sequence is TGTGCCATCAGTGAGAAACCTTCGGGAGTGGGGAATGAGCAGTTCTTC.

This clonotype was seen many times. V and J are TRBV7-2 and TRBJ2-7; the match to TRBD2 covers 8 bases. CDR1 is SGHTA and CDR2 is FQGNSA in the germline V gene. The V segment lost 4 bases and the J segment 0 bases; nucleotides outside the gene matches: 5. The length of the CDR3 is 15 residues. CDR3 sequence reads: CASSSIAGSSYEQYF. CDR3 nucleotides: TGTGCCAGCAGCTCTATAGCGGGGAGCTCCTACGAGCAGTACTTC.

This clonotype has at least ten counts. The chain carries TRBV3-1 and TRBJ1-4, with D possibly TRBD1 on 6 matching bases. The V end was cut by 2 bases, the J end by 1 base, with 14 bases between. Germline values: CDR1 LGHDT, CDR2 YNNKEL (reference sequence). The CDR3 is 17 residues long. The CDR3 sequence is CASSQNTLQGTNEKLFF. The CDR3 DNA sequence: TGTGCCAGCAGCCAAAACACACTACAGGGAACTAATGAAAAACTGTTTTTT.

This clonotype showed up many times. The chain combines TRBV20-1 with TRBJ2-3, with no clear D. The CDR3 length is 16 residues. The germline V gene encodes CDR1 DFQATT and CDR2 SNEGSKA (reference sequence). V was clipped by 0 bases and J by 1 base, with 14 bases between them. The CDR3 coding sequence is TGCAGTGCTAGAGATTTCGCTAGAGGTGGCACAGATACGCAGTATTTT. The encoded protein is CSARDFARGGTDTQYF.

This clonotype was seen repeatedly, ten times or more. This chain connects TRBV3-1 to TRBJ2-7; no reliable D call. Germline V gives CDR1 LGHDT, CDR2 YNNKEL (reference sequence). The CDR3 loop spans 14 amino acids. Trimming left V 2 bases short and J 3 bases short, with 11 bases between. CDR3 residues: CASSQQRQDYEQYF. In DNA form, the CDR3 reads TGTGCCAGCAGCCAACAACGACAAGACTACGAGCAGTACTTC.

This clonotype was observed at least ten times. The chain is built from TRBV29-1 and TRBJ2-1; 9 nucleotides align to TRBD2. J gave up 3 bases and V 6 bases, and 6 bases lay outside the gene matches. Per the germline V gene, CDR1 is SQVTM and CDR2 is ANQGSEA. The CDR3 contains 14 residues. As DNA, the CDR3 is TGCAGCGTCCCAACTAGCGGGTACTACAATGAGCAGTTCTTC. Encoded protein: CSVPTSGYYNEQFF.

With respect to this clonotype: This sequence may be a read error, since a much larger clone differs from it by one base. This chain connects TRBV30 to TRBJ1-2; D might be TRBD1 (5 bases). The CDR3 is 14 residues long. Germline assignment: CDR1 GTSNPN and CDR2 SVGIG (reference sequence). CDR3 amino acids: CAWYQGPGNYGCTF. DNA of the CDR3: TGTGCCTGGTACCAGGGACCAGGTAACTATGGCTGCACCTTC. The full variable domain, rest sourced from reference TRBV30 and TRBJ1-2, is SQTIHQWPATLVQPVGSPLSLECTVEGTSNPNLYWYRQAAGRGLQLLFYSVGIGQISSEVPQNLSASRPQDRQFILSSKKLLLSDSGFYLCAWYQGPGNYGCTFGSGTRLTVV.

Ten or more counts support this clonotype. The chain combines TRBV6-5 with TRBJ2-1; no clear D. Germline CDR1 and CDR2: MNHEY and SVGAGI. Trimming shortened V by 10 bases and J by 4 bases, and 11 bases separated the two germline ends. CDR3 length equals 12 residues. As DNA, the CDR3 is TGTGCCACCAAGGGTGGTTACAATGAGCAGTTCTTC. Residues: CATKGGYNEQFF.

As regards this clonotype: A much larger clonotype is one base distant, so this may be a read error. This sequence joins TRBV24-1 and TRBJ2-3, with 8 bases identical to TRBD2. This CDR3 is 14 amino acids long. Germline CDR1 reads KGHDR; CDR2 reads SFDVKD. The J segment lost 5 bases and the V segment lost 3 bases, leaving 3 bases of the junction unmatched. CDR3 bases: TGTGCCACCAGTGATGCGGGACTAGAAGATACGCAGTATTTT. Translating it yields CATSDAGLEDTQYF.

This clonotype has just a few counts. A read error may account for a junction end that differs from germline. V is TRBV28 and J is TRBJ1-1; D call uncertain. The CDR3 is 17 amino acids. In germline, CDR1 is MDHEN, CDR2 SYDVKM. The CDR3 region has the DNA TGTGCCAGCAGTTTAGGACTGCAGCCGACCATGAACACTGAAGCTTCCTTT. The encoded protein is CASSLGLQPTMNTEASF.

This clonotype was detected ten times or more. This rearrangement joins TRBV7-9 to TRBJ1-1; D might be TRBD1 (6 bases). Germline CDR1 reads SEHNR; CDR2 reads FQNEAQ (reference sequence). The CDR3 consists of 15 residues. Trimming pared 1 base from V and 0 bases from J, leaving 9 bases between. CDR3 in amino acids: CASSLVPGVNTEAFF. DNA of the CDR3: TGTGCCAGCAGCTTAGTGCCAGGGGTGAACACTGAAGCTTTCTTT.

In this sample, this clonotype turned up many times. The chain couples TRBV5-1 to TRBJ2-7; TRBD2 aligns across 7 bases. The CDR3 consists of 16 residues. Germline values: CDR1 SGHRS, CDR2 YFSETQ. Trimming took 2 bases from V and 0 from J; bases not matched to a gene: 8. This CDR3 is CASSFQTSDPSYEQYF. In nucleotides, the CDR3 is TGCGCCAGCAGCTTCCAAACTAGCGACCCCTCCTACGAGCAGTACTTC.

The rearrangement joins TRBV7-9 to TRBJ2-2, with a weak D call TRBD1 (6 bases). CDR3 length equals 19 residues. Germline V lookup: CDR1 SEHNR, CDR2 FQNEAQ (reference sequence). Trimming shortened V by 8 bases and J by 0 bases, and 25 bases separated the two germline ends. The chain's CDR3 is CASGSPRGTDPTNTGELFF. The CDR3 DNA reads TGTGCCAGCGGCTCCCCAAGGGGGACGGATCCTACGAACACCGGGGAGCTGTTTTTT.

As to this clonotype: Relative to the germline gene, one junction end is altered; a read error may explain this. V gene TRBV29-1 combines with J gene TRBJ2-1; a possible D gene is TRBD1 (6 bases). The CDR3 sequence is 15 residues long. Germline CDR1 and CDR2: SQVTM and ANQGSEA. Here the CDR3 reads CSVEVKGVVDNEQPF. DNA for the CDR3: TGCAGCGTTGAAGTTAAGGGGGTAGTGGACAATGAGCAGCCCTTC.

This clonotype was detected many times. The V call is TRBV9, the J call TRBJ1-1; D gene uncertain. V shed 0 bases and J shed 1 base, with 4 bases lying between them. Germline loops: CDR1 SGDLS, CDR2 YYNGEE. The CDR3 totals 13 residues. CDR3 nucleotides: TGTGCCAGCAGCGTAGCTGGGAACACTGAAGCTTTCTTT. This gives the protein CASSVAGNTEAFF.

This clonotype was observed a few times. CDR3 in amino acids: CASSDRADTQYF. The CDR3 DNA sequence: TGTGCCAGCAGTGACAGGGCAGATACGCAGTATTTT. V usage is TRBV2 and J usage is TRBJ2-3, with D perhaps matching TRBD1 (5 bases). V lost 3 bases and J lost 4, with 5 bases in between. The CDR3 is 12 amino acids. Germline CDR1 reads SNHLY; CDR2 reads FYNNEI. The full variable domain, completed using reference TRBV2 and TRBJ2-3, is EPEVTQTPSHQVTQMGQEVILRCVPISNHLYFYWYRQILGQKVEFLVSFYNNEISEKSEIFDDQFSVERPDGSNFTLKIRSTKLEDSAMYFCASSDRADTQYFGPGTRLTVL.

Notes on this clonotype: Possible read error: a much larger clone is one base away. J is TRBJ2-7 and V is TRBV29-1; D is uncertain. There are 11 residues in the CDR3. V lost 4 bases to trimming and J lost 12 bases, with 16 bases between them. Germline CDR1 is SQVTM and CDR2 is ANQGSEA. The CDR3 region is CSVAPNEVRYF. As DNA, the CDR3 is TGCAGCGTTGCTCCGAACGAGGTGCGGTACTTC.

This clonotype came up many times. The chain combines TRBV6-5 with TRBJ2-5, with D tentatively TRBD2 (5 bases). The CDR3 consists of 13 residues. V gave up 4 bases and J gave up 2 bases, with 8 bases separating them. Germline V gene data show CDR1 as MNHEY and CDR2 as SVGAGI. The CDR3 DNA is TGTGCCAGCAGTTGGTCGGGACAAGAGACCCAGTACTTC. Amino acids: CASSWSGQETQYF.

Ten or more counts support this clonotype. This chain connects TRBV19 to TRBJ1-5; TRBD1 might be the D (6 bases). The CDR3 has 14 amino acids. Per germline, CDR1 LNHDA and CDR2 SQIVND (reference sequence). The germline V and J ends were trimmed by 1 base and 5 bases, with 9 bases remaining between them. The CDR3 coding sequence is TGTGCCAGTAGTATAGGTAAGGGGGATCAGCCCCAGCATTTT. Protein: CASSIGKGDQPQHF.

Many counts were recorded for this clonotype. The chain uses TRBV20-1 and TRBJ1-2, with a tentative D call TRBD1 (6 bases). CDR1 and CDR2 from the germline V gene are DFQATT and SNEGSKA (reference sequence). The CDR3 has 16 residues. V was shortened by 0 bases and J by 4 bases, with 18 bases between the two germline ends. The CDR3 nucleotides read TGCAGTGCTAGAGAGAGGGGACAAGGCCGATCCTATGGCTACACCTTC. Translating gives CSARERGQGRSYGYTF.

Of note for this clonotype: A read error may be the cause here, since a much bigger clone is one base away. The rearrangement joins TRBV9 to TRBJ2-2; the D gene is possibly TRBD1 (6 bases). There are 15 residues in the CDR3. The V gene's germline CDR1 is SGDLS and CDR2 YYNGEE. For the CDR3, the DNA is TGTGCCAGCAGCGTAGGGACAGAAGCTACCGGGGAGCTGTTGTTT. Its protein product is CASSVGTEATGELLF.

Turning to this clonotype: This may stem from a read error, because a much larger clone lies one nucleotide away. The rearrangement links TRBV29-1 to TRBJ2-2; D gene ambiguous. Germline V gene data show CDR1 as SQVTM and CDR2 as ANQGSEA. This CDR3 is 16 amino acids long. The CDR3 DNA reads as TGCAGCGCTGAAGATCGTTCCAGGTTTAACACCGGGGAGCTGTTTTTT. It is translated as CSAEDRSRFNTGELFF.

CDR3 loop: CASSIEWRRGTGELFF. The DNA for the CDR3 is TGTGCCAGTAGTATAGAGTGGCGGCGGGGCACCGGGGAGCTGTTTTTT. The V and J genes are TRBV19 and TRBJ2-2; the D gene is possibly TRBD2 (6 bases). Per germline, CDR1 LNHDA and CDR2 SQIVND (reference sequence). This CDR3 has 16 residues. The V end was cut by 0 bases, the J end by 4 bases, with 12 bases between.

This clonotype was counted many times. The junction departs from germline at one end; a sequencing error may be responsible. CDR3 residues: CSARQGLHTEAFF. Here the CDR3 DNA reads TGCAGTGCTCGACAGGGTTTACACACTGAAGCTTTTTTT. The chain recombines TRBV20-1 with TRBJ1-1; 7 bases agree with TRBD1. This CDR3 region has 13 residues. Germline assignment: CDR1 DFQATT and CDR2 SNEGSKA (reference sequence).

This clonotype has at least ten counts. This rearrangement joins TRBV19 to TRBJ1-6; D is uncertain. CDR1 and CDR2 from the germline V gene are LNHDA and SQIVND (reference sequence). V was cut by 4 bases and J by 0 bases, with 13 bases left in between. This CDR3 has 17 residues. The CDR3 DNA follows: TGTGCCAGTAGTAAGGACGGGCCGAGCTCCTATAATTCACCCCTCCACTTT. Translating it yields CASSKDGPSSYNSPLHF.

In its sample, this clonotype was seen a few times. This chain joins TRBV20-1 and TRBJ1-1; D possibly corresponds to TRBD1 (5 bases). CDR3 size: 11 residues. Per the germline V gene, CDR1 is DFQATT and CDR2 is SNEGSKA (reference sequence). V lost 3 bases and J 11 bases, leaving 13 bases between the germline ends. As DNA, the CDR3 is TGCAGTGCTAGTCGAGGGGATCAGGCTTTCTTT. Protein sequence: CSASRGDQAFF.

This clonotype showed up just a few times. The junction does not match germline at one end; this may be a read error. The CDR3 reads CAWSLGLNNQPQRF. CDR3 nucleotides: TGTGCCTGGAGTTTAGGGCTTAACAATCAGCCCCAGCGTTTT. The chain recombines TRBV30 with TRBJ1-5; D remains ambiguous. The CDR3 runs 14 residues. Germline-derived CDR1 and CDR2 are GTSNPN and SVGIG (reference sequence).

This clonotype came up a few times. V gene TRBV18 combines with J gene TRBJ1-2; a possible D gene is TRBD1 (5 bases). CDR3 length: 18 residues. The germline CDR1 and CDR2 sequences are KGHSH and LQKENI. V lost 4 bases and J lost 7, with 28 bases in between. CDR3 sequence: CASSRDSTGTGNVVGYTF. CDR3 sequence (DNA): TGTGCCAGCTCACGAGATTCGACGGGGACGGGCAACGTTGTTGGCTACACCTTC.

This clonotype appeared many times. V is TRBV7-2 and J is TRBJ1-4; D call uncertain. CDR1 and CDR2 (germline): SGHTA, FQGNSA. The CDR3 runs 15 residues. The germline V and J ends were trimmed by 1 base and 6 bases, with 12 bases remaining between them. CDR3 bases: TGTGCCAGCAGCTTAGACGGCCTTGGTGATGAAAAACTGTTTTTT. Protein product: CASSLDGLGDEKLFF.

This clonotype was found many times. The V and J genes are TRBV10-3 and TRBJ2-2; TRBD2 matches 13 bases. The V segment lost 0 bases and the J segment 4 bases; nucleotides outside the gene matches: 2. The CDR3 has 17 residues. Germline V gene sequence: CDR1 ENHRY, CDR2 SYGVKD. The chain's CDR3 is CAISESTSGRLTGELFF. The CDR3 nucleotides are TGTGCCATCAGTGAGTCGACTAGCGGGAGGCTCACCGGGGAGCTGTTTTTT.